The rows below give T cell receptor beta chains drawn from one sample of a study of blood T cell repertoires in COVID-19. The method was immunoSEQ multiplex PCR; TCRdb's version includes in-frame clones alone and lacks a portion of them. The data hold fewer than 150,000 clones, with around 84% observed a single time. Sequenced sample: peripheral blood. These receptor sequences come from a woman in her forties with acute or convalescent COVID-19. CDR3s include the opening cysteine and the closing phenylalanine or tryptophan.

>TRBJ1-5|TRBV7-2
CASSFYRQPQHF
>TRBJ2-3|TRBV27
CASSFVRVNLDTQYF
>TRBJ1-2|TRBV18
CASSPSFITGWQYGYTF
>TRBJ2-1|TRBV6-1
CASSEQASIGNEQFF
>TRBJ1-1|TRBV7-3
CASSPSGVNTEAFF
>TRBJ1-2|TRBV7-9
CASSLVGQIYYGYTF
>TRBJ1-1|TRBV19
CASTRGSPGRSAEAFF
>TRBJ2-7|TRBV6-2/TRBV6-3
CASSRWDRAYEQYF
>TRBJ2-3|TRBV30
CAGSRGQGQSDTQYF
>TRBJ2-2|TRBV5-6
CASSLGQGATGELFF
>TRBJ2-1|TRBV2
CASRIQGYNEQFF
>TRBJ2-3|TRBV11-3
CASSKTVDTQYF
>TRBJ1-1|TRBV2
CASSERGRGPATEAFF
>TRBJ2-5|TRBV3-1/TRBV3-2
CASSRLAGTQETQYF
>TRBJ2-4|TRBV6-2/TRBV6-3
CASSYLLAGGARKNIQYF
>TRBJ2-3|TRBV7-2
CASSLQQGVRTDTQYF
>TRBJ1-4|TRBV2
CASSPNSPGYEKLFF
>TRBJ2-2|TRBV30
CAGARTGELFF
>TRBJ2-7|TRBV28
CASRGGVPPYEQYF
>TRBJ2-1|TRBV7-2
CASSLEATYNEQFF
>TRBJ2-5|TRBV30
CAWRIFQGRSETQYF
>TRBJ1-4|TRBV18
CASSPRVGARNEKLFF
>TRBJ1-1|TRBV27
CASSFTPTGVRREAFF
>TRBJ1-5|TRBV5-1
CASSLGTGSQPQHF